Described below is a single T cell receptor (beta chain) sequence and its context. The V end was cut by 3 bases, the J end by 0 bases, with 7 bases between. CDR3 length equals 14 residues. From germline, CDR1 is SGDLS and CDR2 YYNGEE. These data originate in a study of shared clonotypes between healthy human individuals. In the sorted-subset replicate PCRs, around 200 ng DNA, 25,000 to 35,000 T cell genomes, was used. Only in-frame clones appear in the TCRdb table, and some are missing; sequencing was by immunoSEQ multiplex PCR. The sample shows about 1.1 million clones, about 80% of them seen only once.

The sequenced sample consisted of memory CD4+ T cells from PBMCs. Subset indicated: CD45RA-negative fraction. The sequence was collected from a man between 18 and 29 years old in good health. Some clones in this sample may be carry-over from other donors' samples. The chain links TRBV9 to TRBJ1-3; D is uncertain. CDR3 protein: CASSAQSSGNTIYF. Here the CDR3 DNA reads TGTGCCAGCAGCGCTCAGAGCTCTGGAAACACCATATATTTT.